This paragraph reports one T cell receptor (beta chain). Some clones are missing from TCRdb's copy, which holds only in-frame ones; the method was immunoSEQ multiplex PCR. Counted here are tens of thousands of clones, roughly 93% occurring once; the ten biggest clones make up approximately 0.27%. Germline V gene sequence: CDR1 MNHNS, CDR2 SASEGT. The CDR3 runs to 14 residues. V lost 1 base to trimming and J lost 9 bases, with 10 bases between them. These data come from a study of technical replicates of blood from several donors. The V and J genes are TRBV6-1 and TRBJ1-6, with D possibly TRBD1 on 5 matching bases. The TCR was taken from a human donor in good health. The sequenced sample consisted of T cells isolated from PBMCs. The CDR3 DNA reads TGTGCCAGCAGTGAAGGGCAAGGGGTTTCACCCCTCCACTTT. Protein product: CASSEGQGVSPLHF.